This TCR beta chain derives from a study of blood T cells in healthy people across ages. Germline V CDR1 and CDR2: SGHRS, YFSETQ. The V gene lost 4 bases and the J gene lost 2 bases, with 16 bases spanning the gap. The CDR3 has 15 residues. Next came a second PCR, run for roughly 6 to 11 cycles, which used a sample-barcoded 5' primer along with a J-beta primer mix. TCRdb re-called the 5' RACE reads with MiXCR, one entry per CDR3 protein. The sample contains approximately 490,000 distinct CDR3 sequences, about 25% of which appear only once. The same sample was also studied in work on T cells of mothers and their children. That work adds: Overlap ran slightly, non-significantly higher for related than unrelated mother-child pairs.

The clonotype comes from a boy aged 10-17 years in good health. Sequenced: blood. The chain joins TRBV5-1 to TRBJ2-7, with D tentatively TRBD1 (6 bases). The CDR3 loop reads CASSREGGSTYEQYF. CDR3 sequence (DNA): TGCGCCAGCAGCAGAGAAGGGGGTTCGACCTACGAGCAGTACTTC.